This paragraph reports one TCR beta chain. Its target is unknown. Unique molecular identifiers were present on the cDNA, which also gained a universal primer site by template switching. TCRdb re-analysed the 5' RACE reads in MiXCR, keeping a single row per CDR3 protein. The profile covers more than 1.5 million distinct CDR3 sequences, with roughly 35% appearing a single time and around 0.3% taken by the ten largest. The sample is drawn from a study of identical twins. Findings and limits, study-wide: Twin sharing of out-of-frame TCR alpha was underestimated by models in monozygotic pairs. Excess sharing by twins proved weaker in beta out-of-frame sequences.

No donor was unhealthy or non-Caucasian. With 5 bases clipped from V and 0 bases from J, the junction kept 10 bases outside the gene matches. CDR1 and CDR2 from the germline V gene are DFQATT and SNEGSKA (reference sequence). There are 17 residues in the CDR3. The chain joins TRBV20-1 to TRBJ2-7, with 13 positions matching TRBD2. The sequence derives from a newborn girl in good health. Sequenced input: cord blood. The CDR3 loop reads CSAPGLAGASSSYEQYF. Written as DNA, the CDR3 is TGCAGTGCTCCCGGACTAGCGGGAGCGTCGAGCTCCTACGAGCAGTACTTC.